These 26 T cell receptor beta chains share one sample of origin, sequenced in a study of blood T cell repertoires in COVID-19. Sequencing was performed with immunoSEQ multiplex PCR; in TCRdb, only in-frame clones are kept and a portion is missing. Of around 50,000 clones listed, roughly 84% are singletons. The sample comprised peripheral blood. The receptor source for this set is a man in his forties or fifties with active COVID-19.

As regards this clone: Sequence at one end of the junction differs from germline and may be a read error. This sequence joins TRBV28 and TRBJ1-2, with 10 bases identical to TRBD1. CDR1 MDHEN and CDR2 SYDVKM come from the germline V gene. The CDR3 runs 12 residues. As DNA, the CDR3 is TGTGCCAGCAGTTCCTATGGACAGGGGGTTTCCTTC. It specifies CASSSYGQGVSF.

The chain recombines TRBV12-5 with TRBJ1-1, with TRBD1 as a possible D gene (5 bases). The CDR3 has 15 residues. Trimming pared 1 base from V and 3 bases from J, leaving 12 bases between. Per the germline V gene, CDR1 is LGHNT and CDR2 is FRNRAP. This CDR3 is CASGLERGIHTEAFF. The CDR3 DNA is TGTGCTAGTGGTTTGGAAAGGGGAATACACACTGAAGCTTTCTTT.

The V and J genes are TRBV27 and TRBJ2-5; possibly TRBD1 for D (6 bases). CDR3 length: 15 amino acids. V was clipped by 5 bases and J by 5 bases, with 18 bases between them. CDR1 and CDR2 (germline): MNHEY, SMNVEV (reference sequence). The CDR3 DNA sequence: TGTGCCAGCAGTCCAAGACAGGAGGTGATGGAGACCCAGTACTTC. As protein: CASSPRQEVMETQYF.

V gene TRBV24-1 combines with J gene TRBJ2-3, with 12 bases aligning to TRBD2. The V and J ends lost 4 bases and 3 bases, in that order; junction bases with no gene match: 7. Germline V lookup: CDR1 KGHDR, CDR2 SFDVKD. The length of the CDR3 is 17 residues. CDR3: CATSDRRLAGETDTQYF. The CDR3 coding sequence is TGTGCCACCAGTGACAGACGACTAGCGGGAGAAACAGATACGCAGTATTTT.

The V gene is TRBV5-8, the J gene TRBJ1-3, with D tentatively TRBD1 (5 bases). Germline V lookup: CDR1 SGHTS, CDR2 YDEGEE. The V gene lost 2 bases and the J gene lost 0 bases, with 12 bases spanning the gap. The CDR3 is made up of 16 amino acids. The CDR3 bases are TGTGCCAGCAGCTTCAAGGCAGGGTTCTCTGGAAACACCATATATTTT. As protein: CASSFKAGFSGNTIYF.

The chain uses TRBV11-1 and TRBJ1-2, with TRBD1 matching over 9 bases. Trimming cost V 2 bases and J 8 bases; bases outside gene matches: 6. There are 14 residues in the CDR3. Germline V gene data show CDR1 as SGHAT and CDR2 as FQDESV (reference sequence). CDR3 nucleotides: TGTGCCAGCAGCTTAACTGGGACAGGGAGCGGCTACACCTTC. This gives the protein CASSLTGTGSGYTF.

This rearrangement joins TRBV18 to TRBJ1-6; no clear D. CDR1 KGHSH and CDR2 LQKENI come from the germline V gene. Trimming left V 3 bases short and J 0 bases short, with 12 bases between. The CDR3 is made up of 17 amino acids. The CDR3 DNA reads as TGTGCCAGCTCACCCGGGGATAGGAGCTCCTATAATTCACCCCTCCACTTT. Translating it yields CASSPGDRSSYNSPLHF.

This chain uses TRBV5-1 with TRBJ1-2; 9 nucleotides match TRBD1. V shed 0 bases and J 3 bases; nucleotides not matched to a gene: 6. The CDR3 extends over 16 amino acids. Germline assignment: CDR1 SGHRS and CDR2 YFSETQ. CDR3: CASSLALGTGHYGYTF. DNA for the CDR3: TGCGCCAGCAGCTTGGCACTGGGGACAGGGCACTATGGCTACACCTTC.

CDR3 protein: CASSQGLAGIYEQFF. The CDR3 bases are TGTGCCAGCAGCCAAGGACTAGCGGGAATCTATGAGCAGTTCTTC. The chain joins TRBV3-1 (or the pseudogene TRBV3-2) to TRBJ2-1; TRBD2 aligns across 11 bases. The CDR3 runs 15 residues. The junction had 4 bases not matched to a gene; V was cut back by 1 base and J by 8 bases. Per germline, CDR1 LGHDT and CDR2 YNNKEL (reference sequence).

The chain couples TRBV4-1 to TRBJ1-3; D not resolved. The CDR3 is made up of 14 amino acids. The germline gives CDR1 MGHRA, CDR2 YSYEKL. The V end lost 4 bases, the J end lost 0 bases, and 7 bases lay between the germline ends. CDR3 DNA sequence: TGCGCCAGCAGCCCACAGAGCTCTGGAAACACCATATATTTT. Translating gives CASSPQSSGNTIYF.

The gene calls are TRBV7-9 and TRBJ2-3; 7 bases match TRBD2. The germline V gene encodes CDR1 SEHNR and CDR2 FQNEAQ (reference sequence). This CDR3 region has 16 residues. V dropped 4 bases and J dropped 3; count of bases not matched to a gene: 10. CDR3 residues: CASSSPGLPYTDTQYF. The CDR3, as DNA: TGTGCCAGCAGCTCCCCGGGACTACCTTATACAGATACGCAGTATTTT.

V usage is TRBV19 and J usage is TRBJ1-2, with 8 bases lining up with TRBD1. The CDR3 extends over 14 amino acids. The V and J ends lost 4 bases and 8 bases, in that order; junction bases with no gene match: 9. Germline CDR1 is LNHDA and CDR2 is SQIVND (reference sequence). The CDR3 coding sequence is TGTGCCAGTAGTACCGCGGACAGGGAAGACGGCTACACCTTC. This codes for CASSTADREDGYTF.

V and J are TRBV28 and TRBJ2-1, with a possible D match to TRBD1 (6 bases). The V end lost 5 bases, the J end lost 9 bases, and 17 bases lay between the germline ends. Germline V gives CDR1 MDHEN, CDR2 SYDVKM. The CDR3 contains 14 residues. CDR3 in amino acids: CASSRTSSGAEQFF. CDR3 nucleotides: TGTGCCAGCAGTCGCACTTCCTCAGGGGCTGAGCAGTTCTTC.

J is TRBJ2-1 and V is TRBV18; TRBD1 agrees at 7 bases. Germline CDR1 is KGHSH and CDR2 is LQKENI. This CDR3 contains 16 residues. V lost 6 bases to trimming and J lost 4 bases; unmatched junction nucleotides: 12. In DNA, the CDR3 is TGTGCCAGCTCTTCAAAGCCAGGGACAGATTACAATGAGCAGTTCTTC. Translating gives CASSSKPGTDYNEQFF.

The chain joins TRBV9 to TRBJ2-7; no firm D call. V lost 0 bases and J 0 bases, leaving 7 bases between the germline ends. This CDR3 has 14 amino acids. Germline lookup yields CDR1 SGDLS and CDR2 YYNGEE. The CDR3 DNA sequence: TGTGCCAGCAGCGTAGCGGTTCCCTCCTACGAGCAGTACTTC. This translates into CASSVAVPSYEQYF.

This clone was picked up a small number of times. This chain joins TRBV5-1 and TRBJ1-6; 9 bases line up with TRBD1. CDR3 size: 15 residues. From germline, CDR1 is SGHRS and CDR2 YFSETQ. V gave up 0 bases and J gave up 13 bases; unmatched junction bases: 8. CDR3 sequence: CASSLVGTGSTPLHF. DNA of the CDR3: TGCGCCAGCAGCTTGGTCGGGACAGGGTCAACTCCCCTCCACTTT.

The genes are TRBV18 and TRBJ1-1; perhaps TRBD1 as D (6 bases). The CDR3 sequence is 16 residues long. V shed 2 bases and J shed 4 bases, with 17 bases lying between them. CDR1 and CDR2 from the germline V gene are KGHSH and LQKENI. Written as DNA, the CDR3 is TGTGCCAGCTCACCAAGACTACAGGGCGCGACCACTGAAGCTTTCTTT. As protein: CASSPRLQGATTEAFF.

This clone was seen more than once but under ten times. CDR3 sequence: CASSPNTGDLSGGYGPQHF. CDR3 coding DNA: TGTGCCAGCAGTCCCAATACAGGGGATTTAAGTGGGGGGTATGGGCCCCAGCATTTT. V is TRBV27 and J is TRBJ1-5; TRBD1 matches 7 bases. This CDR3 is 19 amino acids long. The V and J ends lost 5 bases and 9 bases, in that order; junction bases with no gene match: 25. Germline-derived CDR1 and CDR2 are MNHEY and SMNVEV (reference sequence).

This clone showed up just once. The CDR3 DNA follows: TGTGCCAGCAGCAAAGCGGGGAGGGTGCATTCACCCCTCCACTTT. As protein: CASSKAGRVHSPLHF. The chain is built from TRBV21-1 and TRBJ1-6. TRBV21-1 is designated a pseudogene. CDR3 length: 15 residues.

This chain uses TRBV5-1 with TRBJ1-2, with 7 bases lining up with TRBD1. The V gene end was trimmed by 3 bases and the J gene end by 3 bases; junction bases not matched to a gene: 2. The CDR3 has 13 amino acids. CDR1 is SGHRS and CDR2 is YFSETQ in the germline V gene. CDR3 in amino acids: CASSSGQHYGYTF. In DNA, the CDR3 is TGCGCCAGCAGCTCGGGACAGCACTATGGCTACACCTTC.

This clone was recorded once. The J gene is TRBJ1-4, the V gene TRBV13, with TRBD1 matching 8 bases. This CDR3 is built from 14 residues. Germline lookup yields CDR1 PRHDT and CDR2 FYEKMQ (reference sequence). V dropped 4 bases and J dropped 7; count of bases not matched to a gene: 5. CDR3 in amino acids: CASSSMDRAEKLFF. The CDR3 region has the DNA TGTGCCAGCAGCTCCATGGACAGGGCTGAAAAACTGTTTTTT.

The count of this clone is one. This chain links TRBV2 with TRBJ1-5; D might be TRBD1 (6 bases). CDR1 is SNHLY and CDR2 is FYNNEI in the germline V gene. The CDR3 totals 13 residues. V dropped 4 bases and J dropped 9 bases, with 13 bases sitting between them. The CDR3 nucleotides read TGTGCCAGCAGTGCCGGGGGGGGGCGGCCCCAGCATTTT. This sequence encodes CASSAGGGRPQHF.

The chain carries TRBV28 and TRBJ2-2; 8 bases align to TRBD1. The CDR3 has 16 residues. Trimming removed 5 bases from V and 1 base from J; junction bases left unmatched: 6. Germline CDR1 and CDR2: MDHEN and SYDVKM. CDR3 DNA sequence: TGTGCCAGCAGTGGGGACAGGCGGGAGAACACCGGGGAGCTGTTTTTT. Translation gives CASSGDRRENTGELFF.

This chain links TRBV10-2 with TRBJ2-7; 10 bases map to TRBD1. J gave up 6 bases and V 8 bases, and 7 bases lay outside the gene matches. The CDR3 sequence is 13 residues long. Germline V gene sequence: CDR1 WSHSY, CDR2 SAAADI. The CDR3 loop reads CASGRDRGLEQYF. CDR3 in DNA: TGCGCCAGCGGCCGGGACAGGGGCCTCGAGCAGTACTTC.

The rearrangement links TRBV6-4 to TRBJ2-3; unclear D gene. The CDR3 has 15 residues. Germline V gives CDR1 MRHNA, CDR2 SNTAGT. The ends were cut back, 3 bases at V and 1 base at J, with 11 bases in the middle. The CDR3 DNA reads TGTGCCAGCAGTGAGAGGAGTCGAGGCACAGATACGCAGTATTTT. This encodes CASSERSRGTDTQYF.

This chain uses TRBV5-1 with TRBJ1-1; no reliable D call. The CDR3 extends over 12 amino acids. The germline CDR1 and CDR2 sequences are SGHRS and YFSETQ. Trimming shortened V by 4 bases and J by 1 base, and 5 bases separated the two germline ends. This chain's CDR3 is CASSPGNTEAFF. For the CDR3, the DNA is TGCGCCAGCAGCCCGGGGAACACTGAAGCTTTCTTT.